These T cell receptor beta chains were read from a single sample in a study of shared clonotypes between healthy human individuals. The table came from immunoSEQ multiplex PCR; TCRdb's copy has only in-frame clones and leaves some out. Among about 1 million clones listed, approximately 76% were seen once. Specimen: memory CD4+ T cells sorted from blood. Receptors originate from a man between 18 and 35 years old in good health. The CDR3 runs from the conserved cysteine through the conserved F or W. A D gene is named only where the DNA matches it firmly. Only part of the rows carry a size: once, few, many, or a class if the clone is expanded.

>17|TRBJ2-3|.|.|TRBV5-4
TGTGCCAGCAGCTTGGAACCTAGCGGAGGGGGGACAGATACGCAGTATTTT
CASSLEPSGGGTDTQYF
>13|TRBJ1-2|.|TRBD1|TRBV6-5
TGTGCCAGCAGTTCAACAGGGGTTTGGGGCTACACCTTC
CASSSTGVWGYTF
>14|TRBJ2-1|.|TRBD1|TRBV2
TGTGCCAGCAGTCGTGACAGGGGCGGCAATGAGCAGTTCTTC
CASSRDRGGNEQFF
>12|TRBJ2-3|.|.|TRBV5-1
TGCGCCAGCAGCCCTAGCGCAGATACGCAGTATTTT
CASSPSADTQYF
>15|TRBJ2-7|few|.|TRBV11-2
TGTGCCAGCAGCTTAGCTTTAGGGCTATACTCCGAGCAGTACTTC
CASSLALGLYSEQYF
>16|TRBJ1-2|few|.|TRBV11-2
TGTGCCAGCAGCTTAGGCACGGTACGAGCTAACTATGGCTACACCTTC
CASSLGTVRANYGYTF
>12|TRBJ2-3|.|.|TRBV10-3
TGTGCCATCAGCCCGAACGCAGATACGCAGTATTTT
CAISPNADTQYF
>13|TRBJ1-1|once|.|TRBV11-2
TGTGCCAGCAGCTTCAGATCGGGGGCGGGAGCTTTCTTT
CASSFRSGAGAFF
>17|TRBJ2-5|.|TRBD1|TRBV14
TGTGCCAGCAGCCAAGAGGGTCAGGGGGAGTACCAAGAGACCCAGTACTTC
CASSQEGQGEYQETQYF
>15|TRBJ1-4|.|.|TRBV15
TGTGCCACCAGCAGAGGCGGGATCCTTAATGAAAAACTGTTTTTT
CATSRGGILNEKLFF
>13|TRBJ2-5|many|.|TRBV9
TGTGCCAGCAGCGCCGGGACCCAAGAGACCCAGTACTTC
CASSAGTQETQYF
>15|TRBJ1-3|.|.|TRBV4-1
TGCGCCAGCAGCCCGACGCGACAGACGGGAAACACCATATATTTT
CASSPTRQTGNTIYF
>14|TRBJ1-4|.|.|TRBV6-4
TGTGCCAGCAGTCCCACTTCAACTAATGAAAAACTGTTTTTT
CASSPTSTNEKLFF
>13|TRBJ1-1|.|.|TRBV7-3
TGTGCCAGCAGCGTAGGTATCAACACTGAAGCTTTCTTT
CASSVGINTEAFF
>13|TRBJ1-5|.|.|TRBV4-1
TGCGCCAGCAGCCAAGATCGGTTCCAGCCCCAGCATTTT
CASSQDRFQPQHF
>16|TRBJ2-3|few|.|TRBV10-2
TGCGCCAGCAGTGACCCCGGGGGGCTATCCAGAAACACGCAGTATTTT
CASSDPGGLSRNTQYF
>17|TRBJ1-6|.|.|TRBV18
TGTGCCAGCTCACCGTCCGGGGTCGGGGGCTGGAATTCACCCCTCCACTTT
CASSPSGVGGWNSPLHF
>14|TRBJ1-2|once|.|TRBV27
TGTGCCAGCAGTCCGGGACGGTGGACCGATGGCTACACCTTC
CASSPGRWTDGYTF
>14|TRBJ2-7|.|.|TRBV5-1
TGCGCCAGCAGCTTGGTCAGGGCGGCCTACGAGCAGTACTTC
CASSLVRAAYEQYF
>15|TRBJ2-2|.|.|TRBV30
TGTGCCTGGAGTGCCGGGTCAGCCCGGACCGGGGAGCTGTTTTTT
CAWSAGSARTGELFF
>14|TRBJ2-3|once|TRBD1|TRBV6-5
TGTGCCAGCAGCAGGACAGGGGGCACAGATACGCAGTATTTT
CASSRTGGTDTQYF
>14|TRBJ1-6|few|.|TRBV10-3
TGTGCCACCTCCCCGAAGGTCAGCAATTCACCCCTCCACTTT
CATSPKVSNSPLHF
>14|TRBJ1-5|.|TRBD1|TRBV7-2
TGTGCCAGCAGCCCTACAGGGGTCGAGCAGCCCCAGCATTTT
CASSPTGVEQPQHF
>10|TRBJ2-5|.|.|TRBV23-1
TGCGCCAGTCAACTGGTCCCCCCGTACTTC
CASQLVPPYF
>14|TRBJ2-5|.|.|TRBV4-1
TGCGCCAGCAGCCCCGGAGATCGGTTGGAGACCCAGTACTTC
CASSPGDRLETQYF
>14|TRBJ1-3|.|.|TRBV30
TGTGCCTGGACGCGGATCTTCTCTGGAAACACCATATATTTT
CAWTRIFSGNTIYF
>15|TRBJ2-2|.|.|TRBV5-1
TGCGCCAGCAGCTTGGAAGGGATTAACACCGGGGAGCTGTTTTTT
CASSLEGINTGELFF
>16|TRBJ2-3|.|TRBD2|TRBV7-2
TGTGCCAGCAGTTCGAACGCGGGACTAAGCACAGATACGCAGTATTTT
CASSSNAGLSTDTQYF
>16|TRBJ2-4|.|TRBD2|TRBV4-3
TGCGCCAGCAGCCAAGAAGCGGGAGCCCCGGTAGACATTCAGTACTTC
CASSQEAGAPVDIQYF
>13|TRBJ1-1|.|.|TRBV5-6
TGTGCCAGCAGCCGGCCCCCGAACACTGAAGCTTTCTTT
CASSRPPNTEAFF
>13|TRBJ2-3|.|.|TRBV4-3
TGCGCCAGCAGCCCCCCGAGCACAGATACGCAGTATTTT
CASSPPSTDTQYF
>13|TRBJ2-5|once|TRBD2|TRBV28
TGTGCCAGCACCTCGGGGGGGCAAGAGACCCAGTACTTC
CASTSGGQETQYF
>15|TRBJ2-2|.|.|TRBV5-4
TGTGCCAGCAGCCGTGGGACGGATAACACCGGGGAGCTGTTTTTT
CASSRGTDNTGELFF
>14|TRBJ1-1|once|.|TRBV5-6
TGTGCCAGCCGAACGACTCTCGGCAGCACTGAAGCTTTCTTT
CASRTTLGSTEAFF
>14|TRBJ2-7|few|TRBD1|TRBV6-5
TGTGCCAGCACCCGGACAGGGACCTCCTACGAGCAGTACTTC
CASTRTGTSYEQYF
>18|TRBJ2-5|.|TRBD1|TRBV7-8
TGTGCCAGCAGCTTAGCGAGGGGGCAGGGGGCTAACGGGGAGACCCAGTACTTC
CASSLARGQGANGETQYF
>15|TRBJ1-6|.|TRBD1|TRBV7-9
TGTGCCAGCAGCCTGTGGACAGGGCAAGGCTCACCCCTCCACTTT
CASSLWTGQGSPLHF
>14|TRBJ1-2|.|.|TRBV25-1
TGTGCCAGCAGTGAATATTCCCGAGGCTATGGCTACACCTTC
CASSEYSRGYGYTF
>13|TRBJ2-2|.|.|TRBV18
TGTGCCAGCTCACCAGGGTTCTCCGGGGAGCTGTTTTTT
CASSPGFSGELFF
>13|TRBJ1-2|.|.|TRBV16
TGTGCCAGCAGCCCAGACAGGAACTATGGCTACACCTTC
CASSPDRNYGYTF
>13|TRBJ1-3|.|.|TRBV6-1
TGTGCCAGCAGTGATCCCCAGGGGAACACCATATATTTT
CASSDPQGNTIYF